This record looks at one T cell receptor beta chain sequence and its context. CDR3 length: 14 amino acids. Germline CDR1 is LNHDA and CDR2 is SQIVND (reference sequence). V was trimmed by 5 bases and J by 4 bases, leaving 14 bases between them. TCRdb re-called the RT-PCR reads with MiXCR, one entry per CDR3 protein. The sample shows 650,000 to 800,000 distinct CDR3 sequences, over 12% of them seen only once. The chain recombines TRBV19 with TRBJ1-2; tentative D call: TRBD1 (5 bases). This TCR derives from a female donor in good health, serving as a healthy control. The specimen sequenced was memory CD4+ T cells from blood. CDR3 in amino acids: CASSERQTSYGYTF. CDR3 DNA sequence: TGTGCCAGTAGTGAAAGACAGACTAGCTATGGCTACACCTTC. Based on the CDR3 plus reference TRBV19 and TRBJ1-2, the full variable domain is DGGITQSPKYLFRKEGQNVTLSCEQNLNHDAMYWYRQDPGQGLRLIYYSQIVNDFQKGDIAEGYSVSREKKESFPLTVTSAQKNPTAFYLCASSERQTSYGYTFGSGTRLTVV.